This T cell receptor beta chain was recorded in a study of response to subunit inactivated influenza vaccine (dated by TCRdb to 2016 to 2018). Regarding the research as a whole: To follow how T cells responded to a trivalent subunit inactivated influenza vaccine, the researchers relied on deep quantitative profiling of the T cell receptor repertoire. The research as a whole found: It was suggested by the authors that each seasonal influenza vaccination may recruit only a limited number of new T cells.

This clonotype has a handful of counts. Its antigen remains unidentified. Base qualities are not at hand, and no much larger clone is one base apart. V and J are truncated by 2 bases and 6 bases respectively, leaving an intervening sequence of 12 bases. The germline V gene provides CDR1 KGHSH and CDR2 LQKENI. From the cysteine through the phenylalanine, the CDR3 covers 14 amino acids. Here the CDR3 DNA is all that survives: 42 bases in frame from base 1. The library was made by RT-PCR. TCRdb records Illumina HiSeq 2500 as the sequencer. Through fastp at Q25 and MiXCR, TCRdb rebuilt clones from the public reads, retaining in-frame beta chains. Entries that share a CDR3 protein sequence are merged under the most common genes and DNA. The sample table lists about 570,000 distinct CDR3 sequences, around 10% of them with a count of one. Approximately 11% of the sample comes from the top ten. The sample was also reused in another study, on T cells expressing NK-cell markers. As the second publication notes: 5'RACE template switching, by which a universal primer site and unique molecular identifiers were added, was used to make TCR beta cDNA libraries. In sorted CD3+CD56+NKG2C+, CD3+CD56+NKG2C- and CD3+CD56-NKG2C+ T-cell subsets from several donors, TCR beta-chain repertoires were profiled. Among the eight sequenced donors, only one was HCMV-seronegative, while the other seven were HCMV-seropositive. To restrict sorting to alphabetaTCR-expressing T cells, an anti-gammadeltaTCR antibody was added in several experiments. In five to seven donors, the dominant CD3+CD56+NKG2C+ clonotypes were found to rank among the top 10 CD8+ clonotypes and to make up about 1.0-7.5% of CD8+ T cells. Those dominant clonotypes were again the most abundant among CD3+CD56-NKG2C+ cells in a few donors, at about 25-65%. Whether the expanded NKG2C-expressing T cell clones were specific for HCMV antigens was left unclear. The study sequenced eight donors, all healthy volunteers chosen at random: three men and five women. To determine HCMV serostatus, a commercial ELISA kit was used to detect HCMV-specific IgG in serum. Peripheral blood mononuclear cells were isolated from blood by Ficoll density gradient centrifugation. For five to seven donors, bulk peripheral blood T-cell repertoires were also sequenced from unsorted PBMC. Synthesis of cDNA was primed from the TCR beta constant segment and was followed by two consecutive PCR amplification steps. The libraries were sequenced on Illumina HiSeq 2000/2500, MiSeq or NextSeq, producing 2 x 150 bp reads. Reads were demultiplexed and grouped by UMI with MIGEC, and clonotypes were assembled and quantified with MiTCR. To remove erroneous sequences, TCR cDNA sequences were retained only when supported by two or more reads. The tcR package was used for downstream repertoire analysis, with clonotypes matched between fractions based on CDR3 nucleotide sequence plus V segment. Antigen specificity was annotated against VDJdb with VDJmatch, allowing one amino acid substitution in CDR3.

The receptor was derived from a man aged 50 to 59 who received an inactivated influenza vaccine. Donor details come from another sample of the same person, matched by shared clones. The sample consisted of PBMCs from blood, taken on the day of vaccination. The chain joins TRBV18 to TRBJ2-3; a weak D assignment points to TRBD1 (5 bases agree). The DNA sequence is TGTGCCAGCTCACCAACCGCGAAGGGGGATACGCAGTATTTT. The translation is CASSPTAKGDTQYF. The CDR3, completed at both ends by the reference TRBV18 and TRBJ2-3 genes, gives the full variable domain NAGVMQNPRHLVRRRGQEARLRCSPMKGHSHVYWYRQLPEEGLKFMVYLQKENIIDESGMPKERFSAEFPKEGPSILRIQQVVRGDSAAYFCASSPTAKGDTQYFGPGTRLTVL.